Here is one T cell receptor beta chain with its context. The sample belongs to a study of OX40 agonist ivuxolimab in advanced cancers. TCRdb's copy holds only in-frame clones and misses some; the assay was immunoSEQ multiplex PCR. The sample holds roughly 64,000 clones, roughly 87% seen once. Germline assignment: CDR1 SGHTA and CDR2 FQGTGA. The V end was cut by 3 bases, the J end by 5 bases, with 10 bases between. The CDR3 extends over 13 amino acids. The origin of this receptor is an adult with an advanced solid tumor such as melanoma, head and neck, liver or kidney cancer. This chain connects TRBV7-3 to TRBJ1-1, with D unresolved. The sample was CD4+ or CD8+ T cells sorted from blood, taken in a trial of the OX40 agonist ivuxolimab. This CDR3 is CASSFRVATEAFF. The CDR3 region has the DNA TGTGCCAGCAGCTTCCGGGTCGCGACTGAAGCTTTCTTT.